Each of the 32 T cell receptor beta chains below was sequenced from the same sample in a study of cytomegalovirus exposure and HLA in healthy donors. The PCR employed 60 Vbeta primers together with 13 Jbeta primers. Clones were read by immunoSEQ multiplex PCR, and TCRdb kept only the in-frame ones, dropping some. The sample contains roughly 100,000 clones, about 81% of which appear only once. Specimen: PBMCs. These receptors were collected from a man aged 25-45 years in good health and CMV-seronegative.

The J gene is TRBJ2-5, the V gene TRBV29-1, with 7 bases that match TRBD1. The CDR3 extends over 13 amino acids. V lost 2 bases and J lost 5; bases outside the gene matches: 5. Germline assignment: CDR1 SQVTM and CDR2 ANQGSEA. The CDR3 loop reads CSVEWRQGETQYF. The CDR3 DNA sequence: TGCAGCGTTGAATGGCGACAGGGTGAGACCCAGTACTTC. Combining the CDR3 with reference TRBV29-1 and TRBJ2-5 gives the whole variable domain SAVISQKPSRDICQRGTSLTIQCQVDSQVTMMFWYRQQPGQSLTLIATANQGSEATYESGFVIDKFPISRPNLTFSTLTVSNMSPEDSSIYLCSVEWRQGETQYFGPGTRLLVL.

The chain is built from TRBV9 and TRBJ2-3; 14 positions match TRBD2. This CDR3 is built from 18 residues. Germline values: CDR1 SGDLS, CDR2 YYNGEE. The trim removed 3 bases at V and 1 base at J, leaving 7 bases unmatched. The CDR3, as DNA: TGTGCCAGCAGCGCAGGGACTAGCGGGAGACGGGGCACAGATACGCAGTATTTT. It is translated as CASSAGTSGRRGTDTQYF. Drawing the rest from reference TRBV9 and TRBJ2-3, the complete variable domain is DSGVTQTPKHLITATGQRVTLRCSPRSGDLSVYWYQQSLDQGLQFLIQYYNGEERAKGNILERFSAQQFPDLHSELNLSSLELGDSALYFCASSAGTSGRRGTDTQYFGPGTRLTVL.

This chain connects TRBV7-3 to TRBJ2-2; D uncertain. Trimming took off 4 bases at V and 5 bases at J, with 8 bases between the two ends. The CDR3 is 13 residues long. Germline CDR1 reads SGHTA; CDR2 reads FQGTGA. CDR3 bases: TGTGCCAGCAGCTCGTTACTAACCGGGGAGCTGTTTTTT. This gives the protein CASSSLLTGELFF.

The chain links TRBV6-1 to TRBJ1-2; D is undetermined. Germline V gene sequence: CDR1 MNHNS, CDR2 SASEGT. CDR3 length: 13 amino acids. V lost 1 base to trimming and J lost 4 bases, with 7 bases between them. In DNA, the CDR3 is TGTGCCAGCAGTGAAGGCTGGAGCTATGGCTACACCTTC. Its translation: CASSEGWSYGYTF.

The chain combines TRBV27 with TRBJ2-3, with D uncertain. V shed 2 bases and J shed 3 bases, with 6 bases lying between them. The CDR3 runs 13 residues. Germline CDR1 MNHEY, CDR2 SMNVEV (reference sequence). The CDR3 region is CASSLRATDTQYF. CDR3 coding DNA: TGTGCCAGCAGTTTACGCGCGACAGATACGCAGTATTTT.

The CDR3: CASGSNGGGWYF. As DNA, the CDR3 is TGTGCCAGCGGCTCGAACGGGGGTGGCTGGTACTTC. The chain joins TRBV7-9 to TRBJ2-7, with D perhaps matching TRBD2 (6 bases). CDR3 size: 12 residues. From germline, CDR1 is SEHNR and CDR2 FQNEAQ (reference sequence). V lost 8 bases and J lost 12, with 20 bases in between.

A few counts support this clone. The chain employs TRBV6-5 and TRBJ1-2; TRBD1 agrees at 12 bases. The CDR3 is 15 residues long. Germline values: CDR1 MNHEY, CDR2 SVGAGI. V dropped 2 bases and J dropped 3; count of bases not matched to a gene: 1. The CDR3 coding sequence is TGTGCCAGCAGTTACGGGACAGGGGGCCACTATGGCTACACCTTC. Amino acid sequence: CASSYGTGGHYGYTF.

The rearrangement uses TRBV5-1 and TRBJ1-3; TRBD1 might be the D (6 bases). The CDR3 covers 15 residues. The germline V gene has CDR1 SGHRS and CDR2 YFSETQ. The ends were cut back, 0 bases at V and 4 bases at J, with 11 bases in the middle. Written as DNA, the CDR3 is TGCGCCAGCAGCTTGGAGGGGGTACCCGGAAACACCATATATTTT. Translating gives CASSLEGVPGNTIYF.

This clone is a singleton in its sample. The rearrangement joins TRBV9 to TRBJ2-2; no clear D. Germline assignment: CDR1 SGDLS and CDR2 YYNGEE. The CDR3 totals 16 residues. The V and J ends lost 3 bases and 0 bases respectively, with 12 bases between them. CDR3 sequence: CASSGTAGANTGELFF. In DNA, the CDR3 is TGTGCCAGCAGCGGTACGGCCGGAGCGAACACCGGGGAGCTGTTTTTT.

The chain carries TRBV5-1 and TRBJ2-5; 7 nucleotides align to TRBD2. Germline values: CDR1 SGHRS, CDR2 YFSETQ. Trimming took 1 base from V and 1 from J; bases not matched to a gene: 13. CDR3 length: 18 residues. The CDR3 nucleotides read TGCGCCAGCAGCTTGTCCCGGGACTATCCCCCCGCCCAAGAGACCCAGTACTTC. It codes for CASSLSRDYPPAQETQYF.

The chain uses TRBV27 and TRBJ2-7, with 7 nucleotides matching TRBD2. This CDR3 comprises 17 residues. CDR1 and CDR2 (germline): MNHEY, SMNVEV (reference sequence). With V trimmed by 2 bases and J by 0 bases, 10 bases remained unmatched. The CDR3 nucleotides are TGTGCCAGCAGTTTAGGGGGGGTGAGGGGTTCCTCCTACGAGCAGTACTTC. It is translated as CASSLGGVRGSSYEQYF.

V and J are TRBV6-5 and TRBJ2-7; 10 bases are shared with TRBD1. This CDR3 has 13 residues. J was trimmed by 10 bases and V by 8 bases; bases with no gene match: 11. Per germline, CDR1 MNHEY and CDR2 SVGAGI. CDR3 sequence reads: CASDRDRGAVQYF. The DNA for the CDR3 is TGTGCCAGCGATCGGGACAGGGGCGCGGTTCAGTACTTC.

The chain links TRBV7-9 to TRBJ1-1; D is perhaps TRBD1 (5 bases). Trimming stripped 1 base from V and 2 bases from J, with 11 bases between. Germline-derived CDR1 and CDR2 are SEHNR and FQNEAQ (reference sequence). This CDR3 spans 15 amino acids. The CDR3 loop reads CASSLGRTLNTEAFF. The CDR3, as DNA: TGTGCCAGCAGCTTAGGGCGGACACTCAACACTGAAGCTTTCTTT.

The CDR3 nucleotides read TGCGCCAGCAGCCTGGGACAGTCAGAAGGTAGAGCTTTCTTT. The encoded protein is CASSLGQSEGRAFF. The gene calls are TRBV5-1 and TRBJ1-1, with TRBD1 identical over 7 bases. V shed 4 bases, J shed 10 bases, and the junction held 13 bases outside the gene matches. The germline V gene has CDR1 SGHRS and CDR2 YFSETQ. This CDR3 has 14 amino acids.

This clone was seen only a few times. This chain joins TRBV19 and TRBJ2-3; possible D gene TRBD2, 5 bases. The length of the CDR3 is 13 residues. CDR1 LNHDA and CDR2 SQIVND come from the germline V gene (reference sequence). Between the trimmed V and J ends, which lost 8 bases and 2 bases, there was a span of 11 bases. The CDR3 sequence: CASRTTNTDTQYF. CDR3 bases: TGTGCCAGTCGAACGACTAACACAGATACGCAGTATTTT.

The chain is built from TRBV5-1 and TRBJ2-1; 13 bases agree with TRBD2. The CDR3 covers 14 residues. Germline V gene data show CDR1 as SGHRS and CDR2 as YFSETQ. Trimming cost V 2 bases and J 8 bases; bases outside gene matches: 1. In nucleotides, the CDR3 is TGCGCCAGCAGCTTCGGACTAGCGGGAGATGAGCAGTTCTTC. It translates to CASSFGLAGDEQFF. Using reference TRBV5-1 and TRBJ2-1 for the parts outside the CDR3, the full variable domain is KAGVTQTPRYLIKTRGQQVTLSCSPISGHRSVSWYQQTPGQGLQFLFEYFSETQRNKGNFPGRFSGRQFSNSRSEMNVSTLELGDSALYLCASSFGLAGDEQFFGPGTRLTVL.

The chain is built from TRBV7-2 and TRBJ2-2; tentatively, D is TRBD2 (6 bases). V was clipped by 5 bases and J by 7 bases, with 11 bases between them. The germline gives CDR1 SGHTA, CDR2 FQGNSA. The CDR3 has 13 amino acids. CDR3 bases: TGTGCCAGCAGCCAAGGAGGGCACGGGGAGCTGTTTTTT. It encodes CASSQGGHGELFF.

The gene calls are TRBV10-1 and TRBJ2-2; D remains unclear. V was cut by 0 bases and J by 0 bases, with 8 bases left in between. Germline lookup yields CDR1 WNHNN and CDR2 SYGVQD (reference sequence). This CDR3 is built from 16 residues. CDR3 protein: CASSESYISNTGELFF. Here the CDR3 DNA reads TGCGCCAGCAGTGAGTCATACATCTCGAACACCGGGGAGCTGTTTTTT.

The chain recombines TRBV30 with TRBJ1-6; 9 bases align to TRBD1. This CDR3 comprises 16 residues. V trimming: 0 bases; J trimming: 9 bases; junction bases outside the gene matches: 9. CDR1 is GTSNPN and CDR2 is SVGIG in the germline V gene (reference sequence). CDR3 in DNA: TGTGCCTGGAGTGTGGGAGACAGGGGGGACAGTTCACCCCTCCACTTT. Its translation: CAWSVGDRGDSSPLHF.

The chain links TRBV5-4 to TRBJ2-1; TRBD1 matches at 9 bases. J was trimmed by 8 bases and V by 2 bases; bases with no gene match: 8. The CDR3 has 15 residues. Germline V gene data show CDR1 as SGHNT and CDR2 as YYREEE (reference sequence). CDR3 loop: CASSFTGGARDEQFF. DNA for the CDR3: TGTGCCAGCAGCTTCACAGGGGGCGCAAGGGATGAGCAGTTCTTC. Complete variable domain (other parts from reference TRBV5-4 and TRBJ2-1): ETGVTQSPTHLIKTRGQQVTLRCSSQSGHNTVSWYQQALGQGPQFIFQYYREEENGRGNFPPRFSGLQFPNYSSELNVNALELDDSALYLCASSFTGGARDEQFFGPGTRLTVL.

V gene TRBV5-4 combines with J gene TRBJ1-2; unclear D gene. Germline V gene data show CDR1 as SGHNT and CDR2 as YYREEE (reference sequence). V was pared by 0 bases and J by 5 bases, with 5 bases between. The CDR3 is 12 residues long. CDR3 coding DNA: TGTGCCAGCAGCTTGGACGGGTATGGCTACACCTTC. It specifies CASSLDGYGYTF.

The chain combines TRBV4-1 with TRBJ2-1, with a weak D call TRBD1 (5 bases). From germline, CDR1 is MGHRA and CDR2 YSYEKL. The CDR3 covers 17 residues. With 0 bases removed from V and 5 bases from J, the gap between germline ends came to 17 bases. Here the CDR3 reads CASSQDLGALTHNEQFF. Here the CDR3 DNA reads TGCGCCAGCAGCCAAGATCTAGGGGCCCTAACACACAATGAGCAGTTCTTC.

This clone was seen a single time. This chain joins TRBV9 and TRBJ2-1; unclear D gene. Deletions cut 4 bases from V and 1 base from J, with 12 bases between. There are 15 residues in the CDR3. Germline V gives CDR1 SGDLS, CDR2 YYNGEE. The CDR3 sequence is CASSLDLPSYNEQFF. CDR3 in DNA: TGTGCCAGCAGCCTAGATCTACCTTCCTACAATGAGCAGTTCTTC.

The rearrangement links TRBV25-1 to TRBJ2-7; perhaps TRBD2 as D (7 bases). This CDR3 region has 16 residues. Germline CDR1 and CDR2: MGHDK and SYGVNS. V lost 4 bases to trimming and J lost 0 bases, with 16 bases between them. The CDR3 DNA reads TGTGCCAGCAGTGCGGGGGGCAGGGGCTTCTCCTACGAGCAGTACTTC. Protein product: CASSAGGRGFSYEQYF.

This chain uses TRBV28 with TRBJ1-1, with D maybe TRBD1 (5 bases). The CDR3 has 13 residues. The V end lost 5 bases, the J end lost 10 bases, and 17 bases lay between the germline ends. Per the germline V gene, CDR1 is MDHEN and CDR2 is SYDVKM. CDR3 sequence: CASSPGTFPTAFF. CDR3 in DNA: TGTGCCAGCAGTCCCGGGACTTTTCCGACAGCTTTCTTT.

The rearrangement uses TRBV11-3 and TRBJ2-3; 7 bases align to TRBD1. The V gene's germline CDR1 is SGHNT and CDR2 YENEEA. This CDR3 has 15 amino acids. V shed 11 bases, J shed 0 bases, and the junction held 11 bases outside the gene matches. This CDR3 reads CAYNRPGGSTDTQYF. The CDR3 coding sequence is TGTGCCTATAATCGTCCAGGGGGTAGCACAGATACGCAGTATTTT.

The gene calls are TRBV19 and TRBJ1-3, with D unresolved. Germline CDR1 reads LNHDA; CDR2 reads SQIVND (reference sequence). This CDR3 has 17 amino acids. The ends were cut back, 5 bases at V and 0 bases at J, with 17 bases in the middle. The CDR3 sequence is CASSALRHRDSGNTIYF. The CDR3 region has the DNA TGTGCCAGTAGTGCTCTACGTCATAGAGACTCTGGAAACACCATATATTTT. The full variable domain, completed using reference TRBV19 and TRBJ1-3, is DGGITQSPKYLFRKEGQNVTLSCEQNLNHDAMYWYRQDPGQGLRLIYYSQIVNDFQKGDIAEGYSVSREKKESFPLTVTSAQKNPTAFYLCASSALRHRDSGNTIYFGEGSWLTVV.

The chain carries TRBV27 and TRBJ1-2; D perhaps matches TRBD1 (5 bases). The V and J ends lost 11 bases and 4 bases respectively, with 26 bases between them. The CDR3 extends over 16 amino acids. In germline, CDR1 is MNHEY, CDR2 SMNVEV (reference sequence). Here the CDR3 reads CASGSVLGGGLYGYTF. CDR3 in DNA: TGTGCCTCGGGATCGGTCTTGGGGGGTGGTCTCTATGGCTACACCTTC.

V gene TRBV4-1 combines with J gene TRBJ2-7; 10 bases fit TRBD2. V lost 4 bases and J lost 2; bases outside the gene matches: 8. The CDR3 is 16 residues long. The germline V gene encodes CDR1 MGHRA and CDR2 YSYEKL. The CDR3 reads CASSRTTSGVTYEQYF. DNA for the CDR3: TGCGCCAGCAGCCGTACTACTAGCGGGGTTACCTACGAGCAGTACTTC.

J is TRBJ2-1 and V is TRBV27; possible D gene TRBD1, 5 bases. CDR3 length: 12 amino acids. The V end was cut by 0 bases, the J end by 8 bases, with 5 bases between. Germline V gives CDR1 MNHEY, CDR2 SMNVEV (reference sequence). The CDR3 here is CASSLSGDEQFF. The CDR3 nucleotides read TGTGCCAGCAGTTTATCAGGGGATGAGCAGTTCTTC.

This chain connects TRBV29-1 to TRBJ2-1; D may be TRBD1 (6 bases). CDR1 and CDR2 (germline): SQVTM, ANQGSEA. The CDR3 has 13 residues. V lost 4 bases and J 7 bases, leaving 14 bases between the germline ends. The CDR3 DNA follows: TGCAGCGTTGGGGGACAATCGGGGAATGAGCAGTTCTTC. It yields the protein CSVGGQSGNEQFF.

The V call is TRBV28, the J call TRBJ1-5, with 7 bases that match TRBD1. CDR1 is MDHEN, CDR2 SYDVKM, per germline. The CDR3 has 14 amino acids. Germline trimming cut 6 bases from V and 5 bases from J; bases unmatched to any gene: 7. CDR3 bases: TGTGCCAGCAGAACGGGACAGCCCTATCAGCCCCAGCATTTT. It encodes CASRTGQPYQPQHF. The full variable domain, in which reference TRBV28 and TRBJ1-5 provide the parts outside the CDR3, is DVKVTQSSRYLVKRTGEKVFLECVQDMDHENMFWYRQDPGLGLRLIYFSYDVKMKEKGDIPEGYSVSREKKERFSLILESASTNQTSMYLCASRTGQPYQPQHFGDGTRLSIL.